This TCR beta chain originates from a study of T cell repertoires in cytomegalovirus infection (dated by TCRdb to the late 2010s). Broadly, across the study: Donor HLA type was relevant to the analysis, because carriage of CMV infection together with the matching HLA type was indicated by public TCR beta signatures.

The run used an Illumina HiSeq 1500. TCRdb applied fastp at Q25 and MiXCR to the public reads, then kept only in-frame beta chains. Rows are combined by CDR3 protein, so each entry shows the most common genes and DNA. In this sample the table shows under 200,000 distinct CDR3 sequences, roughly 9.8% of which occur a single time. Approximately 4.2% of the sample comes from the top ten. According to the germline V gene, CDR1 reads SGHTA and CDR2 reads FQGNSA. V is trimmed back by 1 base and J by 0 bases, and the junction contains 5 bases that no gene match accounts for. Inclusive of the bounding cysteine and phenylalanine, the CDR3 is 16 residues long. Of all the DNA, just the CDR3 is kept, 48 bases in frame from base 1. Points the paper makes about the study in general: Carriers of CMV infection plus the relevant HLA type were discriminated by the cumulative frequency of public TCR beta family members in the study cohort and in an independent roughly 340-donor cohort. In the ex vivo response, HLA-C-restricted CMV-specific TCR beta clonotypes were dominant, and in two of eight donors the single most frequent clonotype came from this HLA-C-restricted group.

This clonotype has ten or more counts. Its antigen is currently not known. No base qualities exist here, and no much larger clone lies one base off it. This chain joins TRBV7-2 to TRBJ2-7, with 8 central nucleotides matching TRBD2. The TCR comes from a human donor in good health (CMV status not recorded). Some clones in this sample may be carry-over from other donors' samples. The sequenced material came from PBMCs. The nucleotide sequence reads TGTGCCAGCAGCTTAGAGGCTAGCGGGCACTCCTACGAGCAGTACTTC. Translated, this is CASSLEASGHSYEQYF.